The 3 T cell receptor beta chains reported below all come from one sample, sequenced in a study of cytomegalovirus exposure and HLA in healthy donors (dated 2017 in TCRdb). The library relied on the immunoSEQ multiplex PCR assay. A mixture of 60 forward primers for TCR Vbeta segments and 13 reverse primers for TCR Jbeta segments was used in the multiplex PCR. The table was pulled from immuneACCESS by TCRdb, which kept in-frame rearrangements only. Such tables lose some clones; where checked, under half of the loss comes from unresolved V genes, and the rest has no known cause. The sample table contains a few hundred thousand clones; only one count was recorded for around 80% of them. In total, the top ten clones hold 0.5% to 0.7% of the sample. Sequenced material: PBMCs. The receptors were gathered from a middle-aged woman in good health and CMV-seronegative.

V is TRBV5-1 and J is TRBJ1-6, with TRBD1 matching 9 bases. Germline lookup yields CDR1 SGHRS and CDR2 YFSETQ. CDR3 size: 16 residues. The J segment lost 5 bases and the V segment lost 0 bases, leaving 3 bases of the junction unmatched. Written as DNA, the CDR3 is TGCGCCAGCAGCTTGGCCTGGGACAGGGATAATTCACCCCTCCACTTT. Protein: CASSLAWDRDNSPLHF.

The CDR3 DNA is TGCGCCAGCAGCCGATCACAGGGGGCCTACGAGCAGTACTTC. Its protein product is CASSRSQGAYEQYF. V usage is TRBV5-1 and J usage is TRBJ2-7; 8 positions agree with TRBD1. CDR1 SGHRS and CDR2 YFSETQ come from the germline V gene. The CDR3 contains 14 residues. After removal of 4 bases from V and 2 bases from J, the junction contained 5 bases not matched to a gene.

The CDR3 loop is CASTEQDTQYF. The CDR3 nucleotides are TGTGCCAGCACCGAGCAAGATACGCAGTATTTT. This sequence joins TRBV7-2 and TRBJ2-3, with D unclear. This CDR3 contains 11 residues. Germline V gene lookup returns CDR1 SGHTA and CDR2 FQGNSA. With 7 bases removed from V and 5 bases from J, the gap between germline ends came to 7 bases.